Given below is one T cell receptor (beta chain) in context. Its specificity is not known. V dropped 2 bases and J dropped 3 bases, with 10 bases sitting between them. The CDR3 sequence is 14 residues long. The germline V gene has CDR1 MDHEN and CDR2 SYDVKM. This sample is drawn from a study of cytomegalovirus exposure and HLA in healthy donors. Whole-study context: Counted in an early data release were about 85 million unique TCRs from HLA-typed donors. General study results and limits: Specificity for CMV antigens was confirmed in vitro for a few of the CMV-associated chains. As immune exposure information, only CMV serostatus was available. Reportedly, diagnosis of cytomegalovirus status by the classifier showed high specificity and sensitivity.

PCR employed 60 Vbeta and 13 Jbeta primers. Some clones are missing from TCRdb's copy, which holds only in-frame ones; the method was immunoSEQ multiplex PCR. Of 150,000 to 200,000 clones in the sample, 81% were seen once. The chain has TRBV28 and TRBJ1-2, with D uncertain. The TCR sequence derives from a woman aged 25 to 39 in good health and CMV-seronegative. Sequenced sample: PBMCs. CDR3 region: CASSLAVTHYGYTF. The DNA for the CDR3 is TGTGCCAGCAGTTTAGCTGTGACTCACTATGGCTACACCTTC.